A single sample is the source of the 29 T cell receptor beta chains below, sequenced in a study of early T cells in non-severe SARS-CoV-2 infection (dated by TCRdb to about 2021). Receptor libraries were prepared by 5' RACE. Sequencer: NextSeq 500. The raw public data were reprocessed by TCRdb itself: fastp quality trimming at Q25, MiXCR clonotype calling, in-frame beta chains only. Every CDR3 protein is listed once, alongside the most common genes and DNA of its rows. This sample has about 110,000 distinct CDR3 sequences in its table, and about 12% of those were observed once. The ten largest make up around 3.1% of the sample. Sequenced input: whole blood. These receptors were collected from an adult who was a healthcare worker with PCR-confirmed SARS-CoV-2 infection or an uninfected control (not recorded which).

This clonotype has at least ten counts. In DNA form, the CDR3 reads TGTGCCAGCAGCCAACCCAGCATAGTAGGAGATACGCAGTATTTT. Residues: CASSQPSIVGDTQYF. The chain employs TRBV7-2 and TRBJ2-3; D ambiguous. The V and J ends lost 5 bases and 5 bases respectively, with 17 bases between them. CDR3 size: 15 residues. Germline CDR1 is SGHTA and CDR2 is FQGNSA.

A few counts support this clonotype. The V and J genes are TRBV6-1 and TRBJ1-1, with D tentatively TRBD1 (5 bases). CDR3 length: 15 residues. Germline V gene sequence: CDR1 MNHNS, CDR2 SASEGT. Trimming pared 10 bases from V and 0 bases from J, leaving 18 bases between. In DNA, the CDR3 is TGTGCCACCACCTCCGGGGCAGGGATGAACACTGAAGCTTTCTTT. Translation gives CATTSGAGMNTEAFF.

V gene TRBV2 combines with J gene TRBJ1-1; D uncertain. V was trimmed by 3 bases and J by 1 base, leaving 6 bases between them. CDR1 is SNHLY, CDR2 FYNNEI, per germline. This CDR3 is built from 13 residues. CDR3: CASSDSGNTEAFF. Written as DNA, the CDR3 is TGTGCCAGCAGTGACTCAGGGAACACTGAAGCTTTCTTT.

In this sample, this clonotype turned up many times. The chain combines TRBV27 with TRBJ1-1; D gene uncertain. V dropped 1 base and J dropped 0 bases, with 9 bases sitting between them. The CDR3 consists of 15 residues. CDR1 and CDR2 from the germline V gene are MNHEY and SMNVEV (reference sequence). CDR3 sequence: CASSLYPDLNTEAFF. Here the CDR3 DNA reads TGTGCCAGCAGTTTATATCCAGACCTGAACACTGAAGCTTTCTTT.

Many counts were recorded for this clonotype. J is TRBJ2-1 and V is TRBV6-6; 12 bases are a match to TRBD2. The ends lost 6 bases at V and 7 bases at J; junction bases unmatched: 4. The germline CDR1 and CDR2 sequences are MNHNY and SVGAGI (reference sequence). This CDR3 region has 14 residues. The CDR3 coding sequence is TGTGCCAGCAGCCTAGCGGGGGGGGTTAATGAGCAGTTCTTC. Translation: CASSLAGGVNEQFF.

This clonotype was seen a handful of times. In DNA, the CDR3 is TGTGCCAGCAGCTTTGGTCCCGGGACTAAGAATGAGCAGTTCTTC. Encoded protein: CASSFGPGTKNEQFF. The chain joins TRBV5-4 to TRBJ2-1; 7 bases are shared with TRBD2. Germline CDR1 reads SGHNT; CDR2 reads YYREEE (reference sequence). This CDR3 is 15 amino acids long. The V gene end was trimmed by 2 bases and the J gene end by 7 bases; junction bases not matched to a gene: 9. The full variable domain, in which reference TRBV5-4 and TRBJ2-1 provide the parts outside the CDR3, is ETGVTQSPTHLIKTRGQQVTLRCSSQSGHNTVSWYQQALGQGPQFIFQYYREEENGRGNFPPRFSGLQFPNYSSELNVNALELDDSALYLCASSFGPGTKNEQFFGPGTRLTVL.

The V call is TRBV5-1, the J call TRBJ1-3; D remains unclear. Germline loops: CDR1 SGHRS, CDR2 YFSETQ. CDR3 length: 14 amino acids. V lost 0 bases, J lost 0 bases, and 4 bases lay in between. CDR3 bases: TGCGCCAGCAGCTTGGGCAGCTCTGGAAACACCATATATTTT. Amino acids: CASSLGSSGNTIYF.

This clonotype appeared a few times. V and J are TRBV7-6 and TRBJ2-1, with a weak D call TRBD2 (7 bases). This CDR3 spans 15 amino acids. Trimming took 3 bases from V and 8 from J, leaving 17 bases between them. Germline CDR1 is SGHVS and CDR2 is FNYEAQ. CDR3 loop: CASSLRGGSNDEQFF. In DNA form, the CDR3 reads TGTGCCAGCAGCTTGAGGGGGGGGAGTAACGATGAGCAGTTCTTC.

This chain uses TRBV6-2 or TRBV6-3 with TRBJ2-1, with D tentatively TRBD1 or TRBD2 (5 bases each). Deletions cut 6 bases from V and 2 bases from J, with 11 bases between. The CDR3 extends over 14 amino acids. Germline CDR1 MNHEY, CDR2 SVGEGT. The CDR3 DNA reads TGTGCCAGCAGGACCGGGACCACCTACAATGAGCAGTTCTTC. It specifies CASRTGTTYNEQFF.

This clonotype was counted ten times or more. The chain combines TRBV5-1 with TRBJ1-5, with a weak D call TRBD1 (6 bases). The CDR3 spans 14 residues. CDR1 is SGHRS and CDR2 is YFSETQ in the germline V gene. V lost 0 bases and J lost 5, with 9 bases in between. CDR3 nucleotide sequence: TGCGCCAGCAGCTTGGCCGAGGGGGATCAGCCCCAGCATTTT. Protein: CASSLAEGDQPQHF.

This sequence joins TRBV5-1 and TRBJ2-7; 8 positions agree with TRBD1. V shed 4 bases, J shed 6 bases, and the junction held 9 bases outside the gene matches. The CDR3 is 14 amino acids. CDR1 and CDR2 from the germline V gene are SGHRS and YFSETQ. The CDR3 DNA is TGCGCCAGCAGCCGAGACAGGGGAGGACGCGAGCAGTACTTC. This sequence encodes CASSRDRGGREQYF.

Only a few counts were recorded for this clonotype. In DNA, the CDR3 is TGTGCCAGCAGTCCCACGGGGGCTGAAGCTTTCTTT. This codes for CASSPTGAEAFF. The chain is built from TRBV28 and TRBJ1-1; TRBD1 might be the D (5 bases). The CDR3 length is 12 residues. V gave up 5 bases and J gave up 6 bases, with 10 bases separating them. Per the germline V gene, CDR1 is MDHEN and CDR2 is SYDVKM.

For the CDR3, the DNA is TGTGCCAGCAGTGAGCAGGGCTACAATGAGCAGTTCTTC. This sequence encodes CASSEQGYNEQFF. The chain joins TRBV25-1 to TRBJ2-1, with D perhaps matching TRBD1 (5 bases). V was shortened by 3 bases and J by 3 bases, with 6 bases between the two germline ends. CDR3 length equals 13 residues. Per germline, CDR1 MGHDK and CDR2 SYGVNS.

This clonotype was counted only a few times. The rearrangement links TRBV6-1 to TRBJ1-6; tentative D call: TRBD1 (6 bases). Deletions cut 11 bases from V and 6 bases from J, with 14 bases between. This CDR3 is built from 13 residues. The germline CDR1 and CDR2 sequences are MNHNS and SASEGT. This chain's CDR3 is CAGGGQLNSPLHF. CDR3 sequence (DNA): TGTGCCGGCGGGGGGCAGCTTAATTCACCCCTCCACTTT.

The V and J genes are TRBV28 and TRBJ2-5, with 8 bases fitting TRBD2. The trim removed 10 bases at V and 4 bases at J, leaving 8 bases unmatched. The germline CDR1 and CDR2 sequences are MDHEN and SYDVKM. CDR3 length equals 13 residues. The CDR3, as DNA: TGTGCCACCACGGGAGGGACACGAGAGACCCAGTACTTC. Encoded protein: CATTGGTRETQYF.

The table lists this clonotype with many counts. This chain links TRBV20-1 with TRBJ2-5; TRBD2 aligns across 10 bases. J gave up 3 bases and V 6 bases, and 1 base lay outside the gene matches. The CDR3 extends over 12 amino acids. Germline loops: CDR1 DFQATT, CDR2 SNEGSKA (reference sequence). CDR3 nucleotide sequence: TGCAGTGCACTAGCGGGGAAAGAGACCCAGTACTTC. It is translated as CSALAGKETQYF.

This chain uses TRBV7-2 with TRBJ2-3; D unresolved. The germline V gene has CDR1 SGHTA and CDR2 FQGNSA. This CDR3 is 12 amino acids long. The ends were cut back, 4 bases at V and 4 bases at J, with 6 bases in the middle. CDR3 loop: CASSSRPDTQYF. CDR3 coding DNA: TGTGCCAGCAGCTCCCGACCAGATACGCAGTATTTT. Combining the CDR3 with reference TRBV7-2 and TRBJ2-3 gives the whole variable domain GAGVSQSPSNKVTEKGKDVELRCDPISGHTALYWYRQSLGQGLEFLIYFQGNSAPDKSGLPSDRFSAERTGGSVSTLTIQRTQQEDSAVYLCASSSRPDTQYFGPGTRLTVL.

The chain links TRBV10-3 to TRBJ2-7; no firm D call. The CDR3 sequence is 12 residues long. Trimming pared 2 bases from V and 3 bases from J, leaving 5 bases between. The germline CDR1 and CDR2 sequences are ENHRY and SYGVKD. The CDR3 sequence is CAISERGYEQYF. In DNA, the CDR3 is TGTGCCATCAGTGAGAGAGGCTACGAGCAGTACTTC.

Many counts were recorded for this clonotype. The chain has TRBV19 and TRBJ1-5; 7 positions agree with TRBD1. The trim removed 5 bases at V and 7 bases at J, leaving 11 bases unmatched. The CDR3 totals 15 residues. CDR1 and CDR2 (germline): LNHDA, SQIVND (reference sequence). The CDR3 DNA sequence: TGTGCCAGTAGTGATGGAGGGGGCGCAGGGCAGCCCCAGCATTTT. Its protein product is CASSDGGGAGQPQHF.

This chain joins TRBV20-1 and TRBJ2-1; 8 bases fit TRBD2. Losses at the gene ends were 0 bases for V and 5 bases for J; bases not matched to a gene: 6. Germline CDR1 DFQATT, CDR2 SNEGSKA (reference sequence). The CDR3 has 15 amino acids. The CDR3 region is CSAREGGRSNNEQFF. As DNA, the CDR3 is TGCAGTGCTAGAGAGGGCGGGAGGAGTAACAATGAGCAGTTCTTC.

Many counts were recorded for this clonotype. The rearrangement joins TRBV2 to TRBJ1-1; 8 nucleotides match TRBD1. Germline V gene lookup returns CDR1 SNHLY and CDR2 FYNNEI. V lost 10 bases and J lost 4; bases outside the gene matches: 14. The CDR3 runs to 15 residues. The CDR3 reads CATRQGRYGITEAFF. Written as DNA, the CDR3 is TGTGCCACTAGACAGGGGAGGTATGGTATCACTGAAGCTTTCTTT.

This clonotype was seen repeatedly, ten times or more. The chain is built from TRBV5-4 and TRBJ2-3; TRBD2 matches at 10 bases. The germline V gene has CDR1 SGHNT and CDR2 YYREEE (reference sequence). This CDR3 has 15 residues. V trimming: 4 bases; J trimming: 2 bases; junction bases outside the gene matches: 4. This CDR3 is CASSGSGRATDTQYF. In DNA, the CDR3 is TGTGCCAGCAGCGGGAGCGGGAGGGCCACAGATACGCAGTATTTT.

This chain uses TRBV29-1 with TRBJ2-3; no reliable D call. The CDR3 runs to 8 residues. The ends were cut back, 6 bases at V and 5 bases at J, with 0 bases in the middle. Germline V gene lookup returns CDR1 SQVTM and CDR2 ANQGSEA. CDR3 in DNA: TGCAGCGTAGATACGCAGTATTTT. It translates to CSVDTQYF.

This clonotype came up once. This sequence joins TRBV5-5 and TRBJ1-2; a possible D gene is TRBD1 (6 bases). Trimming took off 0 bases at V and 9 bases at J, with 18 bases between the two ends. Germline CDR1 is SGHKS and CDR2 is YYEKEE (reference sequence). The CDR3 is 15 amino acids. The chain's CDR3 is CASSLGQGLTGSYTF. CDR3 nucleotide sequence: TGTGCCAGCAGCTTGGGGCAGGGCCTCACAGGGAGCTACACCTTC.

This chain links TRBV7-8 with TRBJ2-3, with 7 bases aligning to TRBD1. This CDR3 comprises 15 residues. CDR1 and CDR2 from the germline V gene are SGHVS and FQNEAQ. V shed 8 bases, J shed 0 bases, and the junction held 8 bases outside the gene matches. In DNA, the CDR3 is TGTGCCAGCTTACCCGGGACAGCAAGCACAGATACGCAGTATTTT. Translation gives CASLPGTASTDTQYF. The full variable domain, rest sourced from reference TRBV7-8 and TRBJ2-3, is GAGVSQSPRYKVAKRGQDVALRCDPISGHVSLFWYQQALGQGPEFLTYFQNEAQLDKSGLPSDRFFAERPEGSVSTLKIQRTQQEDSAVYLCASLPGTASTDTQYFGPGTRLTVL.

The table lists this clonotype with a few counts. The rearrangement links TRBV20-1 to TRBJ1-1; D remains ambiguous. In germline, CDR1 is DFQATT, CDR2 SNEGSKA (reference sequence). The CDR3 spans 11 residues. V lost 5 bases to trimming and J lost 4 bases, with 8 bases between them. The CDR3 DNA reads TGCAGTGCTTCGAACCCCACTGAAGCTTTCTTT. It yields the protein CSASNPTEAFF.

The rearrangement joins TRBV30 to TRBJ2-7; TRBD2 agrees at 12 bases. The CDR3 is 16 amino acids. With 3 bases clipped from V and 7 bases from J, the junction kept 13 bases outside the gene matches. CDR1 and CDR2 from the germline V gene are GTSNPN and SVGIG (reference sequence). The CDR3 region is CAWSPTRLAGDGEQYF. The CDR3 bases are TGTGCCTGGAGCCCTACGAGACTAGCGGGAGATGGGGAGCAGTACTTC. Supplemented by reference TRBV30 and TRBJ2-7, the full variable domain reads SQTIHQWPATLVQPVGSPLSLECTVEGTSNPNLYWYRQAAGRGLQLLFYSVGIGQISSEVPQNLSASRPQDRQFILSSKKLLLSDSGFYLCAWSPTRLAGDGEQYFGPGTRLTVT.

The J gene is TRBJ2-5, the V gene TRBV29-1; D gene uncertain. In germline, CDR1 is SQVTM, CDR2 ANQGSEA. This CDR3 has 10 residues. Between the trimmed V and J ends, which lost 3 bases and 4 bases, there was a span of 3 bases. CDR3 amino acids: CSVERETQYF. In DNA, the CDR3 is TGCAGCGTTGAGAGAGAGACCCAGTACTTC.

This clonotype was picked up many times. This chain joins TRBV12-3 or TRBV12-4 and TRBJ1-6; D not resolved. Trimming removed 6 bases at V and 14 bases at J, with 20 bases between. This CDR3 is built from 14 residues. This chain's CDR3 is CASSRTGLHDSLHF. The CDR3 DNA follows: TGTGCCAGCAGCCGAACCGGTCTCCATGATTCCCTCCACTTT.